The sequence of this TCR beta chain was determined in a study of radiotherapy plus CTLA-4 blockade in lung cancer. Across the whole study: Disease control was seen in 30% to 35% of patients, objective responses in 18%.

Profiling relied on immunoSEQ multiplex PCR, and the TCRdb table lists in-frame clones only, not all of them. The sample lists roughly 80,000 clones; around 78% were seen once. Study-wide findings and caveats: TCR clones of tumor origin grew in blood after radiotherapy plus ipilimumab. Reportedly, early blood T cell clone dynamics best predicted response, with interferon-beta.

The V and J ends lost 2 bases and 2 bases respectively, with 8 bases between them. The length of the CDR3 is 14 residues. Per the germline V gene, CDR1 is ENHRY and CDR2 is SYGVKD. A note on this clone: Its specificity is unknown.

This TCR derives from a human donor with non-small cell lung cancer who had a partial response to radiotherapy plus ipilimumab. Some clones in this sample may be carry-over from other donors' samples. The rearrangement uses TRBV10-3 and TRBJ2-3, with D perhaps matching TRBD1 (6 bases). This specimen was peripheral blood, taken from a patient treated with radiotherapy plus ipilimumab. This chain's CDR3 is CAISEGQTTDTQYF. The CDR3 bases are TGTGCCATCAGTGAGGGACAGACCACAGATACGCAGTATTTT.